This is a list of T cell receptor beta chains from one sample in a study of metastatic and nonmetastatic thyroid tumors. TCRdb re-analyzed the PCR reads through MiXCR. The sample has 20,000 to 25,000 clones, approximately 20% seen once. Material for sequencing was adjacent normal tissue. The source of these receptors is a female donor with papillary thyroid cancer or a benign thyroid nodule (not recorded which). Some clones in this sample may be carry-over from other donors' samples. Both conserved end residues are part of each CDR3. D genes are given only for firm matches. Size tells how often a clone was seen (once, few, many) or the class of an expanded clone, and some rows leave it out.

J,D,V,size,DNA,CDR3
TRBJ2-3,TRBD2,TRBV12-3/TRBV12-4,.,TGTGCCAGCAGCCACACCCCCATGACTAGCGGGGGTGCAGATACGCAGTATTTT,CASSHTPMTSGGADTQYF
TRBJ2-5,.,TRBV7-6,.,TGTGCCAACAGCGCAGGGGAGACCCAGTACTTC,CANSAGETQYF
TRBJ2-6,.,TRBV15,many,TGTGCCACCAGCAGAGATCGAATCTCTGGGGCCAACGTCCTGACTTTC,CATSRDRISGANVLTF
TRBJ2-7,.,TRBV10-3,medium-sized,TGTGCCATCAGTGCGTCGGGGAGGTACGAGCAGTACTTC,CAISASGRYEQYF
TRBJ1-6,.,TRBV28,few,TGTGCCAGCAGTCACCCCCGACAGACTAATTCACCCCTCCACTTT,CASSHPRQTNSPLHF
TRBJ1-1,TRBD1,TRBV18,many,TGTGCCAGCTCACCGGGACAGGGAGAGGTATTCTTT,CASSPGQGEVFF
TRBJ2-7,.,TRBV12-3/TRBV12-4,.,TGTGCCAGCAGTTTTGGCGGGAATTCCTACGAGCAGTACTTC,CASSFGGNSYEQYF
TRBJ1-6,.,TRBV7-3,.,TGTGCCAGCAGCTTAACAAGGAGAAACTCACCCCTCCACTTT,CASSLTRRNSPLHF
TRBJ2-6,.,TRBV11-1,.,TGTGCCAGCAGCTTAATGGGGGGCAGCTCTGGGGCCAACGTCCTGACTTTC,CASSLMGGSSGANVLTF
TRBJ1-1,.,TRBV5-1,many,TGCGCCAGCAGCCCCCGGTGGGGCGTTCGCACTGAAGCTTTCTTT,CASSPRWGVRTEAFF
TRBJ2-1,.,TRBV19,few,TGCGCCAGTAGTATAAAGCTCGTCCCCAATGAGCAGTTCTTC,CASSIKLVPNEQFF
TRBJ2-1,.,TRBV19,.,TGTGCCAGTAGAAGTAAAGAGCACGGGGGCGATGAGCAGTTCTTC,CASRSKEHGGDEQFF
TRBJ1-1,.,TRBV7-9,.,TGTGCCAGCATCTGGTGGGTCACTGAAGCTTTCTTT,CASIWWVTEAFF
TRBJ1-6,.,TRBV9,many,TGTGCCAGCAGCACCGGACCCTGGCCAAATTCACCCCTCCACTTT,CASSTGPWPNSPLHF
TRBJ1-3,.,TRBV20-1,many,TGCAGTGCTAGAGATCAGAGTTCTGGAAACACCATATATTTT,CSARDQSSGNTIYF